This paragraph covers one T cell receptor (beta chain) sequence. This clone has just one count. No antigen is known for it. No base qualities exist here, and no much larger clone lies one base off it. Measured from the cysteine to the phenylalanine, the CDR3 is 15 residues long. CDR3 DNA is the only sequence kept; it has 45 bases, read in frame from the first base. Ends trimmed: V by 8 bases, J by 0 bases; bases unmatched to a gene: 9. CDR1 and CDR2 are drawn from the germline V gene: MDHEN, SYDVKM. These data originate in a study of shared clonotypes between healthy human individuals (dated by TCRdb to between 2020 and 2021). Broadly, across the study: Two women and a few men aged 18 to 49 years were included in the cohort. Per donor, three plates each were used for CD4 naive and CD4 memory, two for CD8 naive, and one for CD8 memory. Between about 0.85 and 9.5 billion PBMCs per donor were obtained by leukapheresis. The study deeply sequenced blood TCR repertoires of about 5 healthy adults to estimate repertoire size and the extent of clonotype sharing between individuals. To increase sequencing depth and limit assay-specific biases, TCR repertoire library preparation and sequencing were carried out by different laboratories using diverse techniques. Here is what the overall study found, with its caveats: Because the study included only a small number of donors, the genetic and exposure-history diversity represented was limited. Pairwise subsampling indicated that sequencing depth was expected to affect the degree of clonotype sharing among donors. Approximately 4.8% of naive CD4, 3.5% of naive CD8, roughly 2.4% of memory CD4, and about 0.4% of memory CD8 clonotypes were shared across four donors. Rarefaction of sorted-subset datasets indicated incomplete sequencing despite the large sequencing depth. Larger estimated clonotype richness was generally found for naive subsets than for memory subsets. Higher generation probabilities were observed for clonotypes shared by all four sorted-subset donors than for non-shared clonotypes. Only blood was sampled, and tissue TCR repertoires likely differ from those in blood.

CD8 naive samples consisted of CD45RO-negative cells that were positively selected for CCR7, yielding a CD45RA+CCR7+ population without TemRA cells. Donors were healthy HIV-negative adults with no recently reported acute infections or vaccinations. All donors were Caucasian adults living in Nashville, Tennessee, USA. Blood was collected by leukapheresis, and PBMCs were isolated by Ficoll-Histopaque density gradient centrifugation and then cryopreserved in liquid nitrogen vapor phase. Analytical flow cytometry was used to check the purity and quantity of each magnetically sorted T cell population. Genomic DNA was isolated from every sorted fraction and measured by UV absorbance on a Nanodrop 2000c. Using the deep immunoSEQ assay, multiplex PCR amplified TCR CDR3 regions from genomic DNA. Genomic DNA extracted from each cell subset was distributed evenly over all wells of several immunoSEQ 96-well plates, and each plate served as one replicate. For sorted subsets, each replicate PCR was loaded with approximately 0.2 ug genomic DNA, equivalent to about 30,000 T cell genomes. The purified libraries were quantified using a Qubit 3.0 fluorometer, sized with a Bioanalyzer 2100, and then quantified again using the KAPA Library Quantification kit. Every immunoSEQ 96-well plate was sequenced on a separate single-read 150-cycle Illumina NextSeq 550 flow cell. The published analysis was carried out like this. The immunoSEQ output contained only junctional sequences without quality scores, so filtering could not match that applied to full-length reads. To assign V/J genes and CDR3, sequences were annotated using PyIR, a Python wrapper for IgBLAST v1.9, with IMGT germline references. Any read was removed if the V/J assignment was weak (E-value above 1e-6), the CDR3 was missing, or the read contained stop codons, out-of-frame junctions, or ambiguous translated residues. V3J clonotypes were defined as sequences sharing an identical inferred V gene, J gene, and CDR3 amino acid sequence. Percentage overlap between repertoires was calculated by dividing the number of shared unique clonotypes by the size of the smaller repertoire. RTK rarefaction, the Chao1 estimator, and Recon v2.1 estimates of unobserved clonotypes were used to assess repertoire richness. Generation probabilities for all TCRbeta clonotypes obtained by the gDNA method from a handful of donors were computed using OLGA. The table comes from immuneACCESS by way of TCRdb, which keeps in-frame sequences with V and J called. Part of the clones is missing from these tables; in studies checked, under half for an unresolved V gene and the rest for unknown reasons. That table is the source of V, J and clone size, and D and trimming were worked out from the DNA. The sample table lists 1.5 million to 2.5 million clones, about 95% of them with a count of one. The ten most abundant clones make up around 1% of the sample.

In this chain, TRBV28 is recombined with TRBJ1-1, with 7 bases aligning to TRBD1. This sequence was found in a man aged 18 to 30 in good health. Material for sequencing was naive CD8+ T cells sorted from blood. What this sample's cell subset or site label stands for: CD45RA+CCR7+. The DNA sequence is TGTGCCAGCTACAGATCCAGGGGGATGAACACTGAAGCTTTCTTT. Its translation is CASYRSRGMNTEAFF.